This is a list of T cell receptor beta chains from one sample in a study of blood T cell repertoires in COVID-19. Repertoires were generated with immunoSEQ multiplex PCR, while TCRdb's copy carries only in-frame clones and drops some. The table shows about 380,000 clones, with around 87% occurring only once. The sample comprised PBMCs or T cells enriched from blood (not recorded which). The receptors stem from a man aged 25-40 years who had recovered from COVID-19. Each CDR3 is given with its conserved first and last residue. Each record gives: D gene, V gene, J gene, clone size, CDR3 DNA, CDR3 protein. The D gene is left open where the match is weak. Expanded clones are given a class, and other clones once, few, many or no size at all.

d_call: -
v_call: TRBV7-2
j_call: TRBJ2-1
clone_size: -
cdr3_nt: TGTGCCAGCAGTCAACAGGGTTTACCAGGCAATGAGCAGTTCTTC
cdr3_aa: CASSQQGLPGNEQFF

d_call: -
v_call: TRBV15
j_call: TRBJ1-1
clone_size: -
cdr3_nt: TGTGCCACCAGCAGAGATCGAAAGGGAGGCACTGAAGCTTTCTTT
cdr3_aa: CATSRDRKGGTEAFF

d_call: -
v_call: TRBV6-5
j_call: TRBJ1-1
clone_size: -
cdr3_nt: TGTGCCAGCACTTTGGGGGCAGGGCAGGCTGAAGCTTTCTTT
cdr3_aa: CASTLGAGQAEAFF

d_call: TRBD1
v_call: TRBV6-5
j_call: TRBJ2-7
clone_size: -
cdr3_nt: TGTGCCAGCAGGGCCGGGACAGCCTACGAGCAGTACTTC
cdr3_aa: CASRAGTAYEQYF

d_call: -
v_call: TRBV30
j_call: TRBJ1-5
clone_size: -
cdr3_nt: TGTGCCTGGAGCACAGGGATAAGGGCTCAGCCCCAGCATTTT
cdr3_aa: CAWSTGIRAQPQHF

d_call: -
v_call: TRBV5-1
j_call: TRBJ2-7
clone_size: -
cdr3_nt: TGCGCCAGCAGCCCCCGACTGGGCGGGGACTCCTACGAGCAGTACTTC
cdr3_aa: CASSPRLGGDSYEQYF

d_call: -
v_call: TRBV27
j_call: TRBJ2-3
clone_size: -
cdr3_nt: TGTGCCAGCAGGGGCGCCGGAACAGATACGCAGTATTTT
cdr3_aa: CASRGAGTDTQYF

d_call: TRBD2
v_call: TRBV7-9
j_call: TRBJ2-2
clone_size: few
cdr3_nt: TGTGCCAGCAGCTTGCCAATACTAGCGGGGTACACCGGGGAGCTGTTTTTT
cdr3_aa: CASSLPILAGYTGELFF

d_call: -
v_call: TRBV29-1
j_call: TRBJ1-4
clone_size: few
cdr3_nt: TGCAGCGTCGCGACAGGCACTAATGAAAAACTGTTTTTT
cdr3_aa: CSVATGTNEKLFF

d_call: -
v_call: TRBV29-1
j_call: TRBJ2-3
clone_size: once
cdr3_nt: TGCAGCGCCCCTACTAGTAGTACAGATACGCAGTATTTT
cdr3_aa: CSAPTSSTDTQYF

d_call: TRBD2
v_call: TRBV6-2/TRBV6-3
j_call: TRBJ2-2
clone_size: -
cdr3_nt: TGTGCCAGCAGTTGGGGAGTAGCGGGGCGATACACCGGGGAGCTGTTTTTT
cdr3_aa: CASSWGVAGRYTGELFF

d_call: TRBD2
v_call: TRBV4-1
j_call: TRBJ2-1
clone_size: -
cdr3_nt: TGCGCCAGCAGTTCCGTGGACCCCGGGACTACCCACTCCTACAATGAGCAGTTCTTC
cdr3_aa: CASSSVDPGTTHSYNEQFF

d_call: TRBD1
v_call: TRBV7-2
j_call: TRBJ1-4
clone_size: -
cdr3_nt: TGTGCCAGCAGCAAGGACAGGGGGCGCGTTGAAAAACTGTTTTTT
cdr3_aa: CASSKDRGRVEKLFF

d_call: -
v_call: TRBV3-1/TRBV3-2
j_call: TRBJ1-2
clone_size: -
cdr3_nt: TGTGCCAGCAGCCAAGGTAGACAGCTTTTAAACTATGGCTACACCTTC
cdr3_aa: CASSQGRQLLNYGYTF

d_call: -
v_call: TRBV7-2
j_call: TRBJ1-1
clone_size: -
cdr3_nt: TGTGCCAGCAGCTTCGGGGGTCCCCTAGGGATGAACACTGAAGCTTTCTTT
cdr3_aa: CASSFGGPLGMNTEAFF

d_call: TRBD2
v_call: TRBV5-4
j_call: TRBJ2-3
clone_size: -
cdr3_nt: TGTGCCAGCAGCGCACTTCTAGCGGGGGTGAGCCAGTATTTT
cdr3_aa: CASSALLAGVSQYF

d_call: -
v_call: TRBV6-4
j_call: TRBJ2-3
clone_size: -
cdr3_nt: TGTGCCAGCAGTGACGGCCTCAGGGATACGCAGTATTTT
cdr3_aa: CASSDGLRDTQYF

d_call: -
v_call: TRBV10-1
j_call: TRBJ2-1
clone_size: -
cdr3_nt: TGCGCCAGCAGTGAGTCGGGGCAGGAGCCCTATTGGCAGTTCTTC
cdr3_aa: CASSESGQEPYWQFF

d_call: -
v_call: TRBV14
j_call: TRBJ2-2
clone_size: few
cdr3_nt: TGTGCCAGCAGCCAAGGGACTACCGGGGAGCTGTTTTTT
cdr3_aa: CASSQGTTGELFF

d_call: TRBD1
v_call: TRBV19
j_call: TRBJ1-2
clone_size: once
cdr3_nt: TGTGCCAGTAAATCGTCCTCGGACAGGGGATTCTTGTATGGCTACACCTTC
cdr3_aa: CASKSSSDRGFLYGYTF

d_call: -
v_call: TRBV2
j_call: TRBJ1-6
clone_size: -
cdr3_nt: TGTGCCAGCAGTCCGGACAGCCTGTATAATTCACCCCTCCACTTT
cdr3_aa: CASSPDSLYNSPLHF

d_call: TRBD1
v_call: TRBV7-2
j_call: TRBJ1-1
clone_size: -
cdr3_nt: TGTGCCAGCAGCTTTGGACAGGGGAAAAGCACTGAAGCTTTCTTT
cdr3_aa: CASSFGQGKSTEAFF

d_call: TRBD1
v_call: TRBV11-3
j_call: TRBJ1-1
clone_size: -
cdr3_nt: TGTGCCAGCAGCCCAGGACAGGGGTACACTGAAGCTTTCTTT
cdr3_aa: CASSPGQGYTEAFF

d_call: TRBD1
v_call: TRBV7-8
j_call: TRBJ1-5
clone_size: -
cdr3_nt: TGTGCCAGCAGCGAGACAGGGAGCAATCAGCCCCAGCATTTT
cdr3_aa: CASSETGSNQPQHF

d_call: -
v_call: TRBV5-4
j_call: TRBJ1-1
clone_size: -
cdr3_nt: TGTGCCAGTTCAAGTTCAGGGGTTGCGAACACTGAAGCTTTCTTT
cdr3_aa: CASSSSGVANTEAFF

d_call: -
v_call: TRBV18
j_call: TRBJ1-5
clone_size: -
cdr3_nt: TGTGCCAGCTCAATCGGGTCCAGCAATCAGCCCCAGCATTTT
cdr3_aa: CASSIGSSNQPQHF

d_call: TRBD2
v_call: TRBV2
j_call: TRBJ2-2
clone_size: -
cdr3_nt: TGTGCCAGCAGTGTTCTCGGGGGGGCTGGGGAGCTGTTTTTT
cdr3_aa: CASSVLGGAGELFF

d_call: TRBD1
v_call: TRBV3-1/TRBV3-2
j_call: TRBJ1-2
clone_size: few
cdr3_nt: TGTGCCAGCAGCCAAGCCGGGACAGATTACTATGGCTACACCTTC
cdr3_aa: CASSQAGTDYYGYTF

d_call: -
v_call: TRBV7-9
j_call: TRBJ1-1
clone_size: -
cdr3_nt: TGTGCCAGCAGCTTAGGCGAAGTGAACACTGAAGCTTTCTTT
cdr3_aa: CASSLGEVNTEAFF

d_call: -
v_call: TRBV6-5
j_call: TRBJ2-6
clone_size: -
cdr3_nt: TGTGCCAGCAGTTATAGAGCTGGGGCCAACGTCCTGACTTTC
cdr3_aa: CASSYRAGANVLTF

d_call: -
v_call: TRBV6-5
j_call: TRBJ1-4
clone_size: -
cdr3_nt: TGTGCCAGCAGTTCTCGACAGAAAACGACGGAAAAACTGTTTTTT
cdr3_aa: CASSSRQKTTEKLFF

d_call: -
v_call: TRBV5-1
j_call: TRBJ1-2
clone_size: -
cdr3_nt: TGCGCCAGCAGCTTAAAGGGGTACTATGGCTACACCTTC
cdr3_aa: CASSLKGYYGYTF

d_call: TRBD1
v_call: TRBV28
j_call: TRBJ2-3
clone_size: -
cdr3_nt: TGTGCCAGCAGTCTAGGACAGGGCACAGATACGCAGTATTTT
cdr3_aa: CASSLGQGTDTQYF

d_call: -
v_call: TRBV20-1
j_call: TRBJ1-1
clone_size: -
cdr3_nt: TGCAGTGCTAGTTCTTCAGGGCTAACAGCTGAAGCTTTCTTT
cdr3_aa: CSASSSGLTAEAFF

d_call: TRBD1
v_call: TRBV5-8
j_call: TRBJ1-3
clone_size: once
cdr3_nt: TGTGCCAGCAGCGAACGGACAGGGGTGCCTGGAAACACCATATATTTT
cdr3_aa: CASSERTGVPGNTIYF

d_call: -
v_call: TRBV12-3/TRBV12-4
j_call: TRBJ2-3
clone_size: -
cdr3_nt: TGTGCCAGCAGTTTTCACAACACAGATACGCAGTATTTT
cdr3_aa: CASSFHNTDTQYF

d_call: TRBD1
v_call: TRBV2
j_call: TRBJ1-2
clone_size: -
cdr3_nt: TGTGCCAGCAGTGAAGCAGGAGGGGGCGCCGCCTATGGCTACACCTTC
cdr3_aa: CASSEAGGGAAYGYTF

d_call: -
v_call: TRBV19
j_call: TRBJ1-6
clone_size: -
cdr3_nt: TGTGCCAGTAGGAGGACGAGGGCACACTATAATTCACCCCTCCACTTT
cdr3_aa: CASRRTRAHYNSPLHF

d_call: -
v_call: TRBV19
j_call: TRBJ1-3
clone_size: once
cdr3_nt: TGTGCCAGTACGGGGAACACCATATATTTT
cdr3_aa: CASTGNTIYF

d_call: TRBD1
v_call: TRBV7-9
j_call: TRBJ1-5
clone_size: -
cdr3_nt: TGTGCCAGCAGCGCGGGACAGAATCAGCCCCAGCATTTT
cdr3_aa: CASSAGQNQPQHF

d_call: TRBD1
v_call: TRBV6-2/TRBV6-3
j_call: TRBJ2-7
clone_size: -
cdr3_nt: TGTGCCAGCAGTTACTCACCCCGGGACAGGGGGACCTACGAGCAGTACTTC
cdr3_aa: CASSYSPRDRGTYEQYF

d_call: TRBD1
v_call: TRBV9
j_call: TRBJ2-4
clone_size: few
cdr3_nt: TGTGCCAGCAGCTCAACAGGGGACGGGGCCAAAAACATTCAGTACTTC
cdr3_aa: CASSSTGDGAKNIQYF

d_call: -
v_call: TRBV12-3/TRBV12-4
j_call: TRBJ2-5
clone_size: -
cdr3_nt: TGTGCCAGCAGTGTAACAGCCAGGGAGACCCAGTACTTC
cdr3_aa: CASSVTARETQYF

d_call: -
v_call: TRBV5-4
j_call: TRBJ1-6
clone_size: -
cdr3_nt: TGTGCCAGCAGCTTGGGGAGTAGCTCCTATAATTCACCCCTCCACTTT
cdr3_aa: CASSLGSSSYNSPLHF

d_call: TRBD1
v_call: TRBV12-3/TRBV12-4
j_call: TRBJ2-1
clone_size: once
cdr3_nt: TGTGCCAGCAGTTACAGGGGCAATGAGCAGTTCTTC
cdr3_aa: CASSYRGNEQFF

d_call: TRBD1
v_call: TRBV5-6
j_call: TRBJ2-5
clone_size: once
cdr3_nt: TGTGCCAGCAGCTTCCCGGACAGGGGGTTGGAGACCCAGTACTTC
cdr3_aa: CASSFPDRGLETQYF

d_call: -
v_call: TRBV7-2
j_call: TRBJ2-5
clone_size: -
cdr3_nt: TGTGCCAGCAGATTATCCTCAATTGCAGGAGAGACCCAGTACTTC
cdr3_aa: CASRLSSIAGETQYF

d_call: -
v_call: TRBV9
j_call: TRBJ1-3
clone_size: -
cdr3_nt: TGTGCCAGCAGCGTAGGTGTCATTTCTGGAAACACCATATATTTT
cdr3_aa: CASSVGVISGNTIYF

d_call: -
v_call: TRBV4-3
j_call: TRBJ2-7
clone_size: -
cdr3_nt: TGCGCCAGCAGCCAAGATTTGGGGGCTCGCTACGAGCAGTACTTC
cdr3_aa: CASSQDLGARYEQYF

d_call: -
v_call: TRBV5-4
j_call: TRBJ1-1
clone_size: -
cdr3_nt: TGTGCCAGCAGCATCTTCCAGGGAAATATACGGTATACTGAAGCTTTCTTT
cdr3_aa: CASSIFQGNIRYTEAFF

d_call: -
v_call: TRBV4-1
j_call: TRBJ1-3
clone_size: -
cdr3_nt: TGCGCCAGCAGCCAACTGCGCGGGACGATAATACAGGCGGGAAACACCATATATTTT
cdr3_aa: CASSQLRGTIIQAGNTIYF

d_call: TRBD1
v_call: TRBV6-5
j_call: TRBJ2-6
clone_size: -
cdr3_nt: TGTGCCACCACAGACAGGGCCGGGGCCAACGTCCTGACTTTC
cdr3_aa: CATTDRAGANVLTF

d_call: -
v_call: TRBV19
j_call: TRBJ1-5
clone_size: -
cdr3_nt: TGTGCCAGTAGTATTGTTTTGATAGCGCTGCGGAGCAATCAGCCCCAGCATTTT
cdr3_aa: CASSIVLIALRSNQPQHF

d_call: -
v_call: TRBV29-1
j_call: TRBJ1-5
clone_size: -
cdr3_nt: TGCAGCGTTGCGGGGGGACCTGGCAATCAGCCCCAGCATTTT
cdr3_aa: CSVAGGPGNQPQHF

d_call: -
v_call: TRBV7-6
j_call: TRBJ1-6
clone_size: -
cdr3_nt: TGTGCCAGCAGCTTTAAAATATACGAGTTGAATAATTCACCCCTCCACTTT
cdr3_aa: CASSFKIYELNNSPLHF

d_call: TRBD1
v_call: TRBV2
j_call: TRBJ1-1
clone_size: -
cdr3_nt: TGTGCCAGCAACACGGGACAGGGCGCTTATGAAGCTTTCTTT
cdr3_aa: CASNTGQGAYEAFF

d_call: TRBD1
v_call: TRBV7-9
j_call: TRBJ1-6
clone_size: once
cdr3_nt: TGTGCCAGCAGCTTGGGACAGGGGGCAAGTCAGAATTCACCCCTCCACTTT
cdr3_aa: CASSLGQGASQNSPLHF

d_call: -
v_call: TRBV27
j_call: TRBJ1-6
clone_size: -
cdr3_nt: TGTGCCAGCAGCCCAGTGGGGGCCTCCTATAATTCACCCCTCCACTTT
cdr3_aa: CASSPVGASYNSPLHF

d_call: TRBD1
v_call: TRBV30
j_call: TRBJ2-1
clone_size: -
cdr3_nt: TGTGCCTGGAGCGCGGGACAGGGGGGGAACAATGAGCAGTTCTTC
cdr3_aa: CAWSAGQGGNNEQFF